The source of this T cell receptor beta chain is a study of read filtering for tumor transcriptome and immune sequencing. V was pared by 6 bases and J by 4 bases, with 18 bases between. The germline gives CDR1 SGHAT, CDR2 FQNNGV. CDR3 size: 15 residues. This library used roughly 430 ng RNA and molecular barcoded adaptors spanning alpha/delta and beta/gamma chains. TCRdb reprocessed the reads via MiXCR and lists one record per CDR3 protein. The sample records roughly 90,000 distinct CDR3 sequences, 12% being singletons. Sequencing was done on a sample of a population of CD138-negative cells sorted from bone marrow. V gene TRBV11-2 combines with J gene TRBJ1-2, with D maybe TRBD1 (5 bases). This TCR derives from a donor aged 40 or over with multiple myeloma. CDR3 residues: CASSSLGGGSYGYTF. CDR3 nucleotides: TGTGCCAGCAGTTCCCTAGGCGGGGGAAGCTATGGCTACACCTTC. Supplemented by reference TRBV11-2 and TRBJ1-2, the full variable domain reads EAGVAQSPRYKIIEKRQSVAFWCNPISGHATLYWYQQILGQGPKLLIQFQNNGVVDDSQLPKDRFSAERLKGVDSTLKIQPAKLEDSAVYLCASSSLGGGSYGYTFGSGTRLTVV.